These T cell receptor beta chains were read from a single sample in a study of cytotoxic CD8 clonotypes in ibrutinib-treated CLL. Some clones are missing from TCRdb's copy, which holds only in-frame ones; the method was immunoSEQ multiplex PCR. The sample includes 110,000 or so clones, about 58% of them seen just once. Sequencing used PBMCs, obtained after 24 months of ibrutinib treatment. The receptors here all came from a human donor with chronic lymphocytic leukemia. CDR3s leave out the opening cysteine and the closing phenylalanine or tryptophan. Each record gives: D gene, V gene, CDR3 protein. The D gene is left open where the match is weak.

D gene: .
V gene: TRBV7-7
CDR3 protein: ASSPRNLRTGWISANEKLF

D gene: .
V gene: TRBV6-5
CDR3 protein: ASRPTNAGLGEQY

D gene: .
V gene: TRBV5-6
CDR3 protein: ASRNRDSSYEQY

D gene: TRBD1
V gene: TRBV6-5
CDR3 protein: ASSWGQGTFGYT

D gene: .
V gene: TRBV15
CDR3 protein: ATSRDGLQQGGYT

D gene: .
V gene: TRBV6-5
CDR3 protein: ASKYTGKEAKLF

D gene: .
V gene: TRBV18
CDR3 protein: ASSPGLYGYT

D gene: .
V gene: TRBV29-1
CDR3 protein: SVVMPGGETQY

D gene: TRBD1
V gene: TRBV5-1
CDR3 protein: ASSLASTGSRYEQY

D gene: .
V gene: TRBV4-3
CDR3 protein: ASSQEDTAKETQY

D gene: TRBD2
V gene: TRBV27
CDR3 protein: ASSFRAAGGHWADTQY

D gene: TRBD2
V gene: TRBV5-6
CDR3 protein: ASSLDSSGGLNTDTQY

D gene: .
V gene: TRBV28
CDR3 protein: ATCGTNYGYT

D gene: TRBD2
V gene: TRBV5-4
CDR3 protein: ASSSGLAVPYNEQF

D gene: .
V gene: TRBV7-2
CDR3 protein: ASSSRQNTEAF

D gene: .
V gene: TRBV6-1
CDR3 protein: ASSNNLNTEAF

D gene: TRBD1
V gene: TRBV19
CDR3 protein: ASTPLPGQGGNQPQH

D gene: TRBD1
V gene: TRBV18
CDR3 protein: ASSPYRDRPNYGYT

D gene: .
V gene: TRBV10-2
CDR3 protein: ASSGRGGGGELF

D gene: .
V gene: TRBV5-6
CDR3 protein: ASSLPGVHEQY

D gene: .
V gene: TRBV5-6
CDR3 protein: ASSRRDYNSPLH

D gene: TRBD1
V gene: TRBV9
CDR3 protein: ASSPEVRGRRNEQF

D gene: .
V gene: TRBV7-2
CDR3 protein: ASSLRSGGGPRDGTQY

D gene: TRBD1
V gene: TRBV6-5
CDR3 protein: ASSDRVELF

D gene: .
V gene: TRBV6-6
CDR3 protein: ASSQTGENSPLH

D gene: .
V gene: TRBV25-1
CDR3 protein: ATRSAASYEQY

D gene: .
V gene: TRBV5-1
CDR3 protein: ASSRSQTSTSGETQY

D gene: .
V gene: TRBV29-1
CDR3 protein: SVDEGNSGANVLT

D gene: .
V gene: TRBV7-8
CDR3 protein: ASSLGEGRPNEKLF

D gene: TRBD1
V gene: TRBV9
CDR3 protein: ASSIGTGRVSTEAF

D gene: TRBD2
V gene: TRBV4-2
CDR3 protein: ASSQELAAPYNEQF

D gene: .
V gene: TRBV7-3
CDR3 protein: ASSPVAVSANTGELF

D gene: .
V gene: TRBV6-5
CDR3 protein: ASSYSGGTEAF

D gene: TRBD1
V gene: TRBV6-5
CDR3 protein: ASAGDRDQPQH